These 16 T cell receptor beta chains were sequenced from one sample in a study of OX40 agonist ivuxolimab in advanced cancers. The assay was immunoSEQ multiplex PCR, and TCRdb's table has in-frame clones only and misses some. Of roughly 25,000 clones in the sample, under 80% were seen once. Sequenced material: CD4+ or CD8+ T cells sorted from blood, taken in a trial of the OX40 agonist ivuxolimab. The receptors here all came from an adult with an advanced solid tumor such as melanoma, head and neck, liver or kidney cancer.

The chain has TRBV6-1 and TRBJ2-7; D is unresolved. The ends were cut back, 5 bases at V and 3 bases at J, with 14 bases in the middle. The CDR3 is 14 residues long. The germline gives CDR1 MNHNS, CDR2 SASEGT. CDR3 protein: CASSPRSYNYEQYF. CDR3 nucleotides: TGTGCCAGCAGTCCCAGAAGCTACAACTACGAGCAGTACTTC.

This clone was counted a single time. V and J are TRBV6-5 and TRBJ2-7; D gene ambiguous. Per the germline V gene, CDR1 is MNHEY and CDR2 is SVGAGI. The CDR3 loop spans 14 amino acids. Deletions cut 0 bases from V and 2 bases from J, with 8 bases between. In nucleotides, the CDR3 is TGTGCCAGCAGTTACTCGAGGCAGACCTACGAGCAGTACTTC. This encodes CASSYSRQTYEQYF.

The chain has TRBV6-5 and TRBJ1-3; TRBD1 aligns across 9 bases. Per germline, CDR1 MNHEY and CDR2 SVGAGI. The CDR3 sequence is 15 residues long. Trimming took 8 bases from V and 4 from J; bases not matched to a gene: 9. CDR3 sequence: CASSWGQGPGNTIYF. CDR3 coding DNA: TGTGCCAGCTCCTGGGGACAGGGCCCAGGAAACACCATATATTTT.

V gene TRBV30 combines with J gene TRBJ2-2; no firm D call. There are 12 residues in the CDR3. Germline CDR1 GTSNPN, CDR2 SVGIG (reference sequence). V was shortened by 3 bases and J by 3 bases, with 5 bases between the two germline ends. The CDR3 DNA sequence: TGTGCCTGGAGGAAAGACACCGGGGAGCTGTTTTTT. This codes for CAWRKDTGELFF. The variable domain in full, completed from reference TRBV30 and TRBJ2-2, reads SQTIHQWPATLVQPVGSPLSLECTVEGTSNPNLYWYRQAAGRGLQLLFYSVGIGQISSEVPQNLSASRPQDRQFILSSKKLLLSDSGFYLCAWRKDTGELFFGEGSRLTVL.

The chain couples TRBV6-4 to TRBJ2-1; the match to TRBD2 covers 8 bases. The CDR3 sequence is 19 residues long. Trimming removed 0 bases from V and 0 bases from J; junction bases left unmatched: 10. Germline V CDR1 and CDR2: MRHNA, SNTAGT. The chain's CDR3 is CASSDSASGGPSSYNEQFF. DNA for the CDR3: TGTGCCAGCAGTGACTCAGCCAGCGGGGGCCCGAGCTCCTACAATGAGCAGTTCTTC.

This clone was found once. This chain joins TRBV7-2 and TRBJ1-5; 7 bases match TRBD1. This CDR3 has 16 amino acids. With 1 base clipped from V and 7 bases from J, the junction kept 10 bases outside the gene matches. The germline CDR1 and CDR2 sequences are SGHTA and FQGNSA. CDR3 region: CASSLEARQGEQPQHF. In DNA form, the CDR3 reads TGTGCCAGCAGCTTAGAGGCGCGGCAGGGGGAGCAGCCCCAGCATTTT.

This clone showed up just once. The chain employs TRBV7-6 and TRBJ2-7; D is ambiguous. The germline gives CDR1 SGHVS, CDR2 FNYEAQ. V lost 5 bases to trimming and J lost 3 bases, with 11 bases between them. The CDR3 loop spans 13 amino acids. In nucleotides, the CDR3 is TGTGCCAGCAGCCCTGAGGCCCACTACGAGCAGTACTTC. Protein product: CASSPEAHYEQYF.

The chain carries TRBV4-2 and TRBJ1-5; D gene unclear. This CDR3 is 18 amino acids long. V gave up 0 bases and J gave up 2 bases, with 17 bases separating them. Germline lookup yields CDR1 LGHNA and CDR2 YNFKEQ. CDR3 amino acids: CASSQDGATVFRNQPQHF. DNA of the CDR3: TGTGCCAGCAGCCAAGATGGCGCCACCGTTTTTCGCAATCAGCCCCAGCATTTT.

Regarding this clone: This may come from a read error, since a much larger clone is one base off. This chain connects TRBV5-6 to TRBJ2-1; TRBD1 is a possible D gene (6 bases). CDR3 length: 14 amino acids. V lost 0 bases and J lost 2, with 6 bases in between. Germline values: CDR1 SGHDT, CDR2 YYEEEE. The CDR3 nucleotides are TGTGCCAGCAGCTTGGACAGGGCCTACAATGAGCAGTTCTTC. As protein: CASSLDRAYNEQFF.

This rearrangement joins TRBV6-1 to TRBJ2-7; TRBD1 or TRBD2 may be the D gene (6 bases each). The CDR3 extends over 14 amino acids. Germline V gene lookup returns CDR1 MNHNS and CDR2 SASEGT. V was cut by 5 bases and J by 2 bases, with 13 bases left in between. The CDR3 nucleotides read TGTGCCAGCAGTAGGGGGGACGCTACCTACGAGCAGTACTTC. This gives the protein CASSRGDATYEQYF.

The chain employs TRBV9 and TRBJ1-2; D possibly corresponds to TRBD1 (5 bases). CDR1 and CDR2 from the germline V gene are SGDLS and YYNGEE. CDR3 length: 17 amino acids. The germline V and J ends were trimmed by 3 bases and 1 base, with 19 bases remaining between them. CDR3 coding DNA: TGTGCCAGCAGCGCTCCGACGCGGGGGGTACTTAACTATGGCTACACCTTC. Protein: CASSAPTRGVLNYGYTF.

By share, this clone counts as medium-sized. The rearrangement uses TRBV19 and TRBJ1-2; D gene unclear. With 2 bases removed from V and 8 bases from J, the gap between germline ends came to 12 bases. CDR3 length: 13 amino acids. CDR1 is LNHDA, CDR2 SQIVND, per germline (reference sequence). CDR3 sequence (DNA): TGTGCCAGTAGTATATCCCGGCCCTGGGGCTACACCTTC. Protein product: CASSISRPWGYTF.

The chain employs TRBV7-9 and TRBJ2-5, with no clear D. Germline CDR1 is SEHNR and CDR2 is FQNEAQ (reference sequence). The CDR3 is made up of 16 amino acids. The germline V and J ends were trimmed by 3 bases and 5 bases, with 19 bases remaining between them. DNA for the CDR3: TGTGCCAGCAGCTTGAATCGGTTTAAGATCAGGGAGACCCAGTACTTC. This sequence encodes CASSLNRFKIRETQYF.

This chain connects TRBV4-1 to TRBJ2-7, with 7 positions matching TRBD2. V trimming: 3 bases; J trimming: 4 bases; junction bases outside the gene matches: 9. Germline assignment: CDR1 MGHRA and CDR2 YSYEKL. The CDR3 sequence is 15 residues long. Written as DNA, the CDR3 is TGCGCCAGCAGCCATACACTAGCGATAGAGTACGAGCAGTACTTC. Protein: CASSHTLAIEYEQYF.

This clone came up once. The chain joins TRBV9 to TRBJ2-7; D may be TRBD1 (5 bases). The CDR3 covers 16 residues. The V end was cut by 0 bases, the J end by 2 bases, with 15 bases between. Per the germline V gene, CDR1 is SGDLS and CDR2 is YYNGEE. This CDR3 reads CASSVEMTALPYEQYF. CDR3 bases: TGTGCCAGCAGCGTAGAAATGACAGCCCTCCCCTACGAGCAGTACTTC.

In the case of this clone: Germline is not matched at one junction end, which may reflect a read error. V gene TRBV14 combines with J gene TRBJ2-7; 7 bases are a match to TRBD1. The CDR3 loop spans 13 amino acids. Germline loops: CDR1 SGHDN, CDR2 FVKESK. The CDR3 loop is CASSQDEGGRPPF. CDR3 DNA sequence: TGTGCCAGCAGCCAGGACGAAGGGGGCCGGCCCCCCTTC.